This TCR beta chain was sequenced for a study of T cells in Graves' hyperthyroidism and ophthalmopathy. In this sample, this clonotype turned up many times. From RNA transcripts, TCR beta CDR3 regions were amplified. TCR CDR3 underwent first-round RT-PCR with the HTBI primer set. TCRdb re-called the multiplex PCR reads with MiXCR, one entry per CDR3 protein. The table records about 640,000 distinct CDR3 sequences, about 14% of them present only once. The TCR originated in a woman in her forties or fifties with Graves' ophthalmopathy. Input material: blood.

CDR3 sequence: CASSQDAGVPFTGELFF. For the CDR3, the DNA is TGTGCCAGCAGCCAAGATGCGGGGGTTCCCTTCACCGGGGAGCTGTTTTTT. The chain employs TRBV3-1 and TRBJ2-2; TRBD2 aligns across 7 bases. The CDR3 loop spans 17 amino acids. In germline, CDR1 is LGHDT, CDR2 YNNKEL (reference sequence). The junction had 8 bases not matched to a gene; V was cut back by 0 bases and J by 4 bases.